This entry features one TCR beta chain sequence. Its antigen is unidentified. The repertoire was sequenced with immunoSEQ multiplex PCR; TCRdb's copy has only in-frame clones and lacks some. The sample shows around 1,900,000 clones, around 95% of them seen only once. This sample was taken from a study of shared clonotypes between healthy human individuals. CD45RO-negative CD8 cells positively selected for CCR7 made up the naive population, which excluded terminally differentiated effector memory CD45RA+ cells. General study points: Sharing across four donors was highest in naive CD4 (around 5%) and lowest in memory CD8 (roughly 0.4%).

Trimming cost V 1 base and J 3 bases, with 10 bases left between them. Germline values: CDR1 SGDLS, CDR2 YYNGEE. This CDR3 spans 15 amino acids. Source material: naive CD8+ T cells from PBMCs. This clonotype was sampled from a man aged 18 to 29 in good health. Some clones in this sample may be carry-over from other donors' samples. The chain recombines TRBV9 with TRBJ1-4, with D uncertain. In DNA form, the CDR3 reads TGTGCCAGCAGCGTATCCGGGTCCTCTAATGAAAAACTGTTTTTT. Its protein is CASSVSGSSNEKLFF.